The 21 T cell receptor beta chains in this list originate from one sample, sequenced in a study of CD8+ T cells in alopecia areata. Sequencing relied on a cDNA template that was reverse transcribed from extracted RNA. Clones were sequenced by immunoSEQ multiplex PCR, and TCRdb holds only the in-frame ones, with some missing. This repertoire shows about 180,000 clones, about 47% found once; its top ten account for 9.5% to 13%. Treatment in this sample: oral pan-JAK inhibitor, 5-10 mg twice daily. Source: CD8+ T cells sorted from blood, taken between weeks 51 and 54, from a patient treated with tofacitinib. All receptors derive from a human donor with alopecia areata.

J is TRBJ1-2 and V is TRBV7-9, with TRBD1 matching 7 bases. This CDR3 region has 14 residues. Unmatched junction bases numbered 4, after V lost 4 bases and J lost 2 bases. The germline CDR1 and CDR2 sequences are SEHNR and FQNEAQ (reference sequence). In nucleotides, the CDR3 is TGTGCCAGCAGCTCACTGGGACAGAACTATGGCTACACCTTC. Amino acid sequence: CASSSLGQNYGYTF.

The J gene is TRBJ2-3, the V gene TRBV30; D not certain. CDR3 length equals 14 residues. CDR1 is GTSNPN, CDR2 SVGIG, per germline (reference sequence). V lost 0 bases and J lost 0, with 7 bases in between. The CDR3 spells CAWSVPASTDTQYF. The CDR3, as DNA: TGTGCCTGGAGTGTACCCGCTAGCACAGATACGCAGTATTTT. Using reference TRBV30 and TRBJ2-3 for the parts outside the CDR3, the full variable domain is SQTIHQWPATLVQPVGSPLSLECTVEGTSNPNLYWYRQAAGRGLQLLFYSVGIGQISSEVPQNLSASRPQDRQFILSSKKLLLSDSGFYLCAWSVPASTDTQYFGPGTRLTVL.

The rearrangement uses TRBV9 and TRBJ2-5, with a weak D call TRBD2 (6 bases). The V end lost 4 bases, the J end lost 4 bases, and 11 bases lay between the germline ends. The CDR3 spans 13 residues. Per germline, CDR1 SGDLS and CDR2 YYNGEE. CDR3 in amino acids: CASSPGLTETQYF. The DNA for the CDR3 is TGTGCCAGCAGCCCGGGACTTACAGAGACCCAGTACTTC. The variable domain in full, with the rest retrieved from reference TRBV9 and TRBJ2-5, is DSGVTQTPKHLITATGQRVTLRCSPRSGDLSVYWYQQSLDQGLQFLIQYYNGEERAKGNILERFSAQQFPDLHSELNLSSLELGDSALYFCASSPGLTETQYFGPGTRLLVL.

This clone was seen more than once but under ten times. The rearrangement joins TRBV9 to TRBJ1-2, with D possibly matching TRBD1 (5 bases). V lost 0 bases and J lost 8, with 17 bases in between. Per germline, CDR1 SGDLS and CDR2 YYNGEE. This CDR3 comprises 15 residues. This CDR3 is CASSVDETAPRGYTF. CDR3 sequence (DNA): TGTGCCAGCAGCGTAGATGAGACAGCCCCTCGAGGCTACACCTTC. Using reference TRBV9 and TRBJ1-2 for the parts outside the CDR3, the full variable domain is DSGVTQTPKHLITATGQRVTLRCSPRSGDLSVYWYQQSLDQGLQFLIQYYNGEERAKGNILERFSAQQFPDLHSELNLSSLELGDSALYFCASSVDETAPRGYTFGSGTRLTVV.

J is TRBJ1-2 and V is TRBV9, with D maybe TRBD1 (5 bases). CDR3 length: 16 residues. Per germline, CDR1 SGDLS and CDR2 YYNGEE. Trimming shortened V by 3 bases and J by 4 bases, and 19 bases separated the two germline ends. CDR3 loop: CASSGGDSDPFYGYTF. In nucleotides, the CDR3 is TGTGCCAGCAGCGGAGGGGATTCTGACCCTTTCTATGGCTACACCTTC.

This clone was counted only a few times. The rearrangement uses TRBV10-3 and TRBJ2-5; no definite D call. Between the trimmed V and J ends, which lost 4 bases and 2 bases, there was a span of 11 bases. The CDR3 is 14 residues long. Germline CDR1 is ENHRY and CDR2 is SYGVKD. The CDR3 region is CAISANSYQETQYF. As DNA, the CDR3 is TGTGCCATCAGTGCTAACAGCTATCAAGAGACCCAGTACTTC.

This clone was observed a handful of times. CDR3 region: CASRLTGGAVPTLHF. CDR3 in DNA: TGTGCCAGCAGATTAACAGGGGGCGCGGTTCCGACCCTCCACTTT. The J gene is TRBJ1-6, the V gene TRBV6-1; 9 bases line up with TRBD1. This CDR3 contains 15 residues. Trimming removed 6 bases from V and 14 bases from J; junction bases left unmatched: 14. The V gene's germline CDR1 is MNHNS and CDR2 SASEGT.

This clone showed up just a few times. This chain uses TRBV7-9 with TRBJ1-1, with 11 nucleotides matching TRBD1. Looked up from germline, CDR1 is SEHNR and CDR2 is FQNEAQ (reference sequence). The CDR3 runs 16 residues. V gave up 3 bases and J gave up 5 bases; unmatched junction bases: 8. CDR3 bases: TGTGCCAGCAGCTTCGGGGGGACAGGGGGTCCGACTGAAGCTTTCTTT. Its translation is CASSFGGTGGPTEAFF.

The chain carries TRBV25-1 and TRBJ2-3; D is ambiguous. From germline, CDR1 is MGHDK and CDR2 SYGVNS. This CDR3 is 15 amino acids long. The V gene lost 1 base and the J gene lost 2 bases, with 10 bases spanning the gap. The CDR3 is CASSESVRATDTQYF. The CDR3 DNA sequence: TGTGCCAGCAGTGAATCGGTCAGAGCCACAGATACGCAGTATTTT.

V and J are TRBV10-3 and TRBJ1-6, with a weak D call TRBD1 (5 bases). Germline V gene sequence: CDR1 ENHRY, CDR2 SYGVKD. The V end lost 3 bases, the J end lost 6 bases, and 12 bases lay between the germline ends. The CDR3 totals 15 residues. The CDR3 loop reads CAISDTGTANSPLHF. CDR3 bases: TGTGCCATCAGTGATACCGGGACGGCTAATTCACCCCTCCACTTT.

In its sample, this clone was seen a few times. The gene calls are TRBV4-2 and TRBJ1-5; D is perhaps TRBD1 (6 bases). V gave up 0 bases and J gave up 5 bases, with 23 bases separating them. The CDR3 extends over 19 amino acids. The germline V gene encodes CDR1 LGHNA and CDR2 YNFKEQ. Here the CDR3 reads CASSQDSGLRGGRDQPQHF. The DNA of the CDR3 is TGTGCCAGCAGCCAAGATAGTGGGCTGAGGGGGGGAAGGGATCAGCCCCAGCATTTT.

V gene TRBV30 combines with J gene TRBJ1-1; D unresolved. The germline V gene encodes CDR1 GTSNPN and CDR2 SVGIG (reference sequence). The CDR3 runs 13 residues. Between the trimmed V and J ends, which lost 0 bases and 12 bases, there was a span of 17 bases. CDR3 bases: TGTGCCTGGAGTGTTATGGGAACCGGTAGAACTTTCTTT. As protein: CAWSVMGTGRTFF.

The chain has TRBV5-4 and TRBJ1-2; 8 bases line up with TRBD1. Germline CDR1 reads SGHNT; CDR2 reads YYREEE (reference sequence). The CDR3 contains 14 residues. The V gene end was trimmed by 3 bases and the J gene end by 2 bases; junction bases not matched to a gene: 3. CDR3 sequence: CASSWTGSNYGYTF. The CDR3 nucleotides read TGTGCCAGCAGCTGGACAGGGTCCAACTATGGCTACACCTTC.

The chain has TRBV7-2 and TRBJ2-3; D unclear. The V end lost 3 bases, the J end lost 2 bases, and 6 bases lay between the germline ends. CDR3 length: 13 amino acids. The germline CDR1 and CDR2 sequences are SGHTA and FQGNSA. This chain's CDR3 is CASSFGITDTQYF. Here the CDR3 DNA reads TGTGCCAGCAGCTTTGGCATCACAGATACGCAGTATTTT. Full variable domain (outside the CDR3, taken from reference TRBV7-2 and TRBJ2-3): GAGVSQSPSNKVTEKGKDVELRCDPISGHTALYWYRQSLGQGLEFLIYFQGNSAPDKSGLPSDRFSAERTGGSVSTLTIQRTQQEDSAVYLCASSFGITDTQYFGPGTRLTVL.

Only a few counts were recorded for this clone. This CDR3 is CASSLYSTGSGANVLTF. The CDR3 coding sequence is TGCGCCAGCAGCTTGTATTCGACAGGCTCTGGGGCCAACGTCCTGACTTTC. J is TRBJ2-6 and V is TRBV5-1; TRBD1 is a possible D gene (6 bases). The CDR3 length is 17 residues. The ends were cut back, 1 base at V and 0 bases at J, with 11 bases in the middle. Germline CDR1 is SGHRS and CDR2 is YFSETQ. Full variable domain (outside the CDR3, taken from reference TRBV5-1 and TRBJ2-6): KAGVTQTPRYLIKTRGQQVTLSCSPISGHRSVSWYQQTPGQGLQFLFEYFSETQRNKGNFPGRFSGRQFSNSRSEMNVSTLELGDSALYLCASSLYSTGSGANVLTFGAGSRLTVL.

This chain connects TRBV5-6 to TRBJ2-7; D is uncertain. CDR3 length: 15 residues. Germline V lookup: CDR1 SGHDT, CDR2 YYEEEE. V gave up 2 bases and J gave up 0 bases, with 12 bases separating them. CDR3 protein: CASSFVRAHSYEQYF. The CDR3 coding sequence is TGTGCCAGCAGCTTCGTCCGGGCGCACTCCTACGAGCAGTACTTC.

The CDR3 DNA follows: TGCGCCAGCAGCTCCTCGACTAGCTGGCAAGAGACCCAGTACTTC. It is translated as CASSSSTSWQETQYF. The chain uses TRBV5-1 and TRBJ2-5; TRBD2 aligns across 7 bases. Germline CDR1 reads SGHRS; CDR2 reads YFSETQ. CDR3 length equals 15 residues. V lost 3 bases, J lost 2 bases, and 7 bases stayed unmatched.

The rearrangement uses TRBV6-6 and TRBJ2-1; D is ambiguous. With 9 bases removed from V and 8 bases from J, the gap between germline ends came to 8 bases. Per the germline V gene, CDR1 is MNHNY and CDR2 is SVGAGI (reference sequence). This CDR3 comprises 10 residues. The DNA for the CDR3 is TGTGCCAGTGTCGGTTATGAGCAGTTCTTC. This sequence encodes CASVGYEQFF.

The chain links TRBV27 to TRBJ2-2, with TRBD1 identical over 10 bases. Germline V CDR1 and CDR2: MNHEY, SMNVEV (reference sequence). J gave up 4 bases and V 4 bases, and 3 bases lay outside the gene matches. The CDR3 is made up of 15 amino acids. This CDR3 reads CASSSGQGTTGELFF. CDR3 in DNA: TGTGCCAGCAGTTCGGGACAGGGGACCACCGGGGAGCTGTTTTTT.

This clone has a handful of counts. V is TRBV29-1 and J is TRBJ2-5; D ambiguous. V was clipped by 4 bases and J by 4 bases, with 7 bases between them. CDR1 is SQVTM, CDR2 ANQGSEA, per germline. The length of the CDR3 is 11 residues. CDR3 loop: CSVGPLETQYF. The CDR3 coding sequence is TGCAGCGTTGGGCCCCTAGAGACCCAGTACTTC.

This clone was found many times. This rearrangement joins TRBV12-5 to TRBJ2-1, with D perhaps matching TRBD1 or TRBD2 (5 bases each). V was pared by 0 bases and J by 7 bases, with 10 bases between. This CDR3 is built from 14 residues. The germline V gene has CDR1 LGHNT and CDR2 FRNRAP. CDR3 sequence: CASGLVGAGNEQFF. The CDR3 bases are TGTGCTAGTGGTTTGGTCGGGGCAGGAAATGAGCAGTTCTTC.